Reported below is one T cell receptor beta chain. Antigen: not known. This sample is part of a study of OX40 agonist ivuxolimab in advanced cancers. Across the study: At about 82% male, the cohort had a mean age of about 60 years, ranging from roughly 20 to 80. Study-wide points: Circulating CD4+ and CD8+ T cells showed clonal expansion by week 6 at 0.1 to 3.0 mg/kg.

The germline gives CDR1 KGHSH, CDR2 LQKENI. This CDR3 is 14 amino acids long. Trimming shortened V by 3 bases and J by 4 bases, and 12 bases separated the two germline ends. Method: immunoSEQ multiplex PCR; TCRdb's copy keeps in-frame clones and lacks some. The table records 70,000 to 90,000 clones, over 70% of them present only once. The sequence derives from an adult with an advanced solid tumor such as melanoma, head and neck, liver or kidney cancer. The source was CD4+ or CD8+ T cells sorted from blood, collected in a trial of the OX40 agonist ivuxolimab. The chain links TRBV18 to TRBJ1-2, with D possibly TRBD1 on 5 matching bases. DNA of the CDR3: TGTGCCAGCTCACCCGGGCGGGACTCCTATGGCTACACCTTC. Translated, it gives CASSPGRDSYGYTF.